This T cell receptor (beta chain) was sequenced during a study of T cell changes during pregnancy in multiple sclerosis. Sequenced by immunoSEQ multiplex PCR; TCRdb stores in-frame clones only, minus some. The sample consists of under 95,000 clones, roughly 91% of them appearing once. The CDR3 consists of 16 residues. Germline V gives CDR1 SGHTA, CDR2 FQGNSA. Trimming cost V 3 bases and J 4 bases, with 16 bases left between them. This receptor was identified in a female donor in good health, enrolled as a control in a pregnancy study. This chain uses TRBV7-2 with TRBJ1-3; D call uncertain. This specimen consisted of peripheral blood, obtained after pregnancy. The CDR3 loop is CASSLSLGGSGNTIYF. The CDR3 coding sequence is TGTGCCAGCAGCTTGTCCCTTGGCGGTAGCGGAAACACCATATATTTT.